Listed below are T cell receptor beta chains from one sample, sequenced in a study of cytomegalovirus exposure and HLA in healthy donors. Clones were sequenced by immunoSEQ multiplex PCR, and TCRdb holds only the in-frame ones, with some missing. In the table there are 65,000 to 75,000 clones, 74% of which are singletons. Sequencing was carried out using PBMCs. These receptors were collected from an older woman in good health and CMV-seropositive. CDR3s include the opening cysteine and the closing phenylalanine or tryptophan. D genes are given only for firm matches. Clone size appears in some rows only: once, few, many, or a class for an expanded clone.

DNA: TGTGCCAGCAGCCCGCTAGCGGGGCGCAGCTCTGGGGCCAACGTCCTGACTTTC; CDR3: CASSPLAGRSSGANVLTF; V: TRBV7-6; D: TRBD2; size: NA; J: TRBJ2-6
DNA: TGTGTCTCCCGCAGGGAAAAAGCTGAAGCTTTCTTT; CDR3: CVSRREKAEAFF; V: TRBV6-4; D: NA; size: few; J: TRBJ1-1
DNA: TGTGCCAGTTCCGGGACAAGTAATTCACCCCTCCACTTT; CDR3: CASSGTSNSPLHF; V: TRBV19; D: NA; size: once; J: TRBJ1-6
DNA: TGTGCCTGGAGTGTGACAGCGAACACTGAAGCTTTCTTT; CDR3: CAWSVTANTEAFF; V: TRBV30; D: NA; size: few; J: TRBJ1-1
DNA: TGTGCCAGCATCCAGGAAGCGGGGGGGCTAGGTGAGCAGTTCTTC; CDR3: CASIQEAGGLGEQFF; V: TRBV2; D: TRBD2; size: few; J: TRBJ2-1
DNA: TGTGCCTGGATCCTAACAGGGGGCACTGAAGCTTTCTTT; CDR3: CAWILTGGTEAFF; V: TRBV30; D: TRBD1; size: once; J: TRBJ1-1
DNA: TGTGCCAGCAGTCGTGACAGGAACTCCTACGAGCAGTACTTC; CDR3: CASSRDRNSYEQYF; V: TRBV6-5; D: NA; size: NA; J: TRBJ2-7
DNA: TGTGCCAGTAGTTATAAACGACAGGGGGCGTACGAGCAGTACTTC; CDR3: CASSYKRQGAYEQYF; V: TRBV19; D: TRBD1; size: NA; J: TRBJ2-7
DNA: TGTGCCAGCAGCCCCCGCGGGACGGTTAGCAACACTGAAGCTTTCTTT; CDR3: CASSPRGTVSNTEAFF; V: TRBV7-8; D: NA; size: NA; J: TRBJ1-1
DNA: TGCGCCAGCAGCTGGGCCCGACAGGGAAGGGTGGGTTACGAGCAGTACTTC; CDR3: CASSWARQGRVGYEQYF; V: TRBV5-1; D: TRBD1; size: NA; J: TRBJ2-7
DNA: TGCGCCAGCAGCCAAGAGGCGGGAAAATTCTTAAGCTCCTACAATGAGCAGTTCTTC; CDR3: CASSQEAGKFLSSYNEQFF; V: TRBV4-1; D: NA; size: few; J: TRBJ2-1
DNA: TGTGCCAGCAGCAGACTAGCGTTCGATACGCAGTATTTT; CDR3: CASSRLAFDTQYF; V: TRBV5-4; D: TRBD2; size: NA; J: TRBJ2-3
DNA: TGTGCCAGCAGCCCGTTTTGGGGGGACTCCTACGAGCAGTACTTC; CDR3: CASSPFWGDSYEQYF; V: TRBV11-2; D: NA; size: NA; J: TRBJ2-7
DNA: TGTGCCAGCAGCACCGGAGAGACCCAGTACTTC; CDR3: CASSTGETQYF; V: TRBV5-6; D: NA; size: NA; J: TRBJ2-5
DNA: TGTGCCAGCAGCGTAGCTTCGGTAGGAGACGGAGGCTATGGCTACACCTTC; CDR3: CASSVASVGDGGYGYTF; V: TRBV9; D: NA; size: once; J: TRBJ1-2
DNA: TGTGCCTGGGCAGGGGGAAATTCACCCCTCCACTTT; CDR3: CAWAGGNSPLHF; V: TRBV30; D: TRBD1; size: NA; J: TRBJ1-6
DNA: TGTGCCAGCACCAGGGGAATTAACACTGAAGCTTTCTTT; CDR3: CASTRGINTEAFF; V: TRBV6-5; D: NA; size: once; J: TRBJ1-1
DNA: TGTGCCAGCTCCCTTGGGCAGGGCGCGCCCCAGCATTTT; CDR3: CASSLGQGAPQHF; V: TRBV18; D: NA; size: NA; J: TRBJ1-5
DNA: TGCGCCAGCAGCTTGGATTCGGCTAGCGGCTCTTACGAGCAGTACTTC; CDR3: CASSLDSASGSYEQYF; V: TRBV5-1; D: TRBD2; size: NA; J: TRBJ2-7
DNA: TGTGCCAGTAGTATAGTGGGAGGACTAGCGGGAGGCTACAATGAGCAGTTCTTC; CDR3: CASSIVGGLAGGYNEQFF; V: TRBV19; D: TRBD2; size: NA; J: TRBJ2-1
DNA: TGTGCCAGCAGTCGACAGGGTGGAGGAGCAGATACGCAGTATTTT; CDR3: CASSRQGGGADTQYF; V: TRBV6-4; D: TRBD1; size: NA; J: TRBJ2-3
DNA: TGCGCCAGCAGCACGGCTAGCGGGGGCCTGGCGCCCTACAATGAGCAGTTCTTC; CDR3: CASSTASGGLAPYNEQFF; V: TRBV5-1; D: TRBD2; size: NA; J: TRBJ2-1
DNA: TGCGCCAGCAGCTTAGGTTCAGGGGTCAACACCGGGGAGCTGTTTTTT; CDR3: CASSLGSGVNTGELFF; V: TRBV5-1; D: NA; size: NA; J: TRBJ2-2
DNA: TGTGCCAGCAGTCTACAGGGGGTGTACACCGGGGAGCTGTTTTTT; CDR3: CASSLQGVYTGELFF; V: TRBV6-5; D: TRBD1; size: few; J: TRBJ2-2
DNA: TGTGCCAGCAGCCAAGCGTCGACAGGAACCTATGGCTACACCTTC; CDR3: CASSQASTGTYGYTF; V: TRBV4-2; D: NA; size: few; J: TRBJ1-2
DNA: TGTGCCAGCAGCTTGCAGGGGGCGACCACTGAAGCTTTCTTT; CDR3: CASSLQGATTEAFF; V: TRBV5-8; D: TRBD1; size: NA; J: TRBJ1-1
DNA: TGTGCCAGTAGTAATCCGCCGTGGACAGGGTCTAGCAATCAGCCCCAGCATTTT; CDR3: CASSNPPWTGSSNQPQHF; V: TRBV19; D: TRBD1; size: NA; J: TRBJ1-5
DNA: TGTGCCAGCAGCCCCGGACAGGGGGCATGGGAGACCCAGTACTTC; CDR3: CASSPGQGAWETQYF; V: TRBV7-9; D: TRBD1; size: NA; J: TRBJ2-5
DNA: TGTGCCAGCAGTGACAGGGTAAAGGCTCAGCCCCAGCATTTT; CDR3: CASSDRVKAQPQHF; V: TRBV27; D: TRBD1; size: NA; J: TRBJ1-5
DNA: TGCAGCGTTGTGGCAGGGGGGAACATTCAGTACTTC; CDR3: CSVVAGGNIQYF; V: TRBV29-1; D: NA; size: NA; J: TRBJ2-4
DNA: TGCGCCAGCAGCCAAGTGCGCGGGGGCTCCTACAATGAGCAGTTCTTC; CDR3: CASSQVRGGSYNEQFF; V: TRBV4-1; D: TRBD2; size: once; J: TRBJ2-1
DNA: TGTGCCAGCAGCCAAGCGACTAGCGGGAGCTACGAGCAGTACTTC; CDR3: CASSQATSGSYEQYF; V: TRBV4-2; D: TRBD2; size: few; J: TRBJ2-7
DNA: TGTGCCAGCAGTGAGCATACAGGGGCTACCGGGGAGCTGTTTTTT; CDR3: CASSEHTGATGELFF; V: TRBV6-1; D: TRBD1; size: NA; J: TRBJ2-2
DNA: TGTGCCAGCAGCCCTGGACAGGCGAGGGGCTACACCTTC; CDR3: CASSPGQARGYTF; V: TRBV5-6; D: TRBD1; size: NA; J: TRBJ1-2
DNA: TGCGCCAGCAGCACACTACAGGGGAGGGAGACCCAGTACTTC; CDR3: CASSTLQGRETQYF; V: TRBV5-1; D: NA; size: NA; J: TRBJ2-5
DNA: TGCAGCGTTGTAGGACAGGGTGTTGGCTATGGCTACACCTTC; CDR3: CSVVGQGVGYGYTF; V: TRBV29-1; D: TRBD1; size: NA; J: TRBJ1-2
DNA: TGCGCCAGCAGCTTGGTAGCGGGGGACTACAATGAGCAGTTCTTC; CDR3: CASSLVAGDYNEQFF; V: TRBV5-1; D: TRBD2; size: NA; J: TRBJ2-1
DNA: TGCGCCAGCAGCTTGGGACAAAACTATGGCTACACCTTC; CDR3: CASSLGQNYGYTF; V: TRBV5-1; D: NA; size: NA; J: TRBJ1-2
DNA: TGCGCCAGCAGCTTTGCTAGCGGGGAAGGCTACGAGCAGTACTTC; CDR3: CASSFASGEGYEQYF; V: TRBV5-1; D: TRBD2; size: NA; J: TRBJ2-7
DNA: TGTGCCAGCAGTTGGAGAGGGGGAACCTACAATGAGCAGTTCTTC; CDR3: CASSWRGGTYNEQFF; V: TRBV6-5; D: NA; size: NA; J: TRBJ2-1
DNA: TGTGCCAGCAGCCAAGAACTGGCCAGGCGGGTCTCCTACGAGCAGTACTTC; CDR3: CASSQELARRVSYEQYF; V: TRBV14; D: NA; size: NA; J: TRBJ2-7
DNA: TGTGCCAGCAGCCCACCGGGGGAGTACGAGCAGTACTTC; CDR3: CASSPPGEYEQYF; V: TRBV9; D: NA; size: medium-sized; J: TRBJ2-7
DNA: TGTGCCAGCAGCCCGGGGGGGACAGGGGGAAGTCAGCCCCAGCATTTT; CDR3: CASSPGGTGGSQPQHF; V: TRBV9; D: TRBD1; size: NA; J: TRBJ1-5
DNA: TGTGCCAGTCGTGAGGAGGGGTATGAAAAACTGTTTTTT; CDR3: CASREEGYEKLFF; V: TRBV2; D: NA; size: NA; J: TRBJ1-4
DNA: TGTGCCAGCAGTCGCCGGGACACCAATGGAAACACCATATATTTT; CDR3: CASSRRDTNGNTIYF; V: TRBV7-8; D: NA; size: NA; J: TRBJ1-3
DNA: TGTGCCAGCAGGACTAGCGGGGGCCTTTATTTCACAGATACGCAGTATTTT; CDR3: CASRTSGGLYFTDTQYF; V: TRBV2; D: TRBD2; size: NA; J: TRBJ2-3
DNA: TGTGCCAGCAGCTTGGGGGACAGGGAGTATGGCTACACCTTC; CDR3: CASSLGDREYGYTF; V: TRBV5-6; D: TRBD1; size: NA; J: TRBJ1-2
DNA: TGTGCCAGCAGTGAATGGACAGGGAGCTCCTACGAGCAGTACTTC; CDR3: CASSEWTGSSYEQYF; V: TRBV6-1; D: TRBD1; size: NA; J: TRBJ2-7
DNA: TGTGCCAGCAGCTTCGGGGGGGTGGACGTTCGTGAGCAGTTCTTC; CDR3: CASSFGGVDVREQFF; V: TRBV7-9; D: TRBD2; size: NA; J: TRBJ2-1
DNA: TGTGCCAGCAGCTCTTCCGACAGGGGGACCTACGAGCAGTACTTC; CDR3: CASSSSDRGTYEQYF; V: TRBV13; D: TRBD1; size: NA; J: TRBJ2-7